These 22 T cell receptor beta chains came from one sample sequenced in a study of OX40 agonist ivuxolimab in advanced cancers. Using immunoSEQ multiplex PCR, the repertoire was profiled, and TCRdb retains in-frame clones only, with some absent. Of some 70,000 clones in the sample, around 84% were seen once. The specimen was CD4+ or CD8+ T cells sorted from blood, collected in a trial of the OX40 agonist ivuxolimab. All receptors derive from an adult with an advanced solid tumor such as melanoma, head and neck, liver or kidney cancer.

The gene calls are TRBV5-1 and TRBJ1-1; D gene ambiguous. V was cut by 4 bases and J by 1 base, with 20 bases left in between. From germline, CDR1 is SGHRS and CDR2 YFSETQ. This CDR3 is 17 amino acids long. The CDR3 nucleotides read TGCGCCAGCAGCGGCCAAATTGGCAGGAGCCGGAACACTGAAGCTTTCTTT. Protein product: CASSGQIGRSRNTEAFF.

V gene TRBV7-3 combines with J gene TRBJ2-1, with TRBD1 identical over 7 bases. Germline values: CDR1 SGHTA, CDR2 FQGTGA. The V gene end was trimmed by 5 bases and the J gene end by 2 bases; junction bases not matched to a gene: 9. This CDR3 has 16 residues. DNA of the CDR3: TGTGCCAGCAGCCCACGCACAGGGGACACCTACAATGAGCAGTTCTTC. It is translated as CASSPRTGDTYNEQFF.

The CDR3 bases are TGTGCCAGCAGTGACCCCCGGGCAGGTGGCTATGGCTACACCTTC. Translated, it gives CASSDPRAGGYGYTF. The genes are TRBV25-1 and TRBJ1-2; no clear D gene. Germline V CDR1 and CDR2: MGHDK, SYGVNS. V lost 3 bases and J lost 4, with 15 bases in between. The CDR3 sequence is 15 residues long.

CDR3 DNA: TGTGCCAGCAGCTTAGGTTCTAGCGGGTCCCAAGAGACCCAGTACTTC. As protein: CASSLGSSGSQETQYF. This sequence joins TRBV7-2 and TRBJ2-5; 8 bases are shared with TRBD2. The V and J ends lost 1 base and 1 base, in that order; junction bases with no gene match: 5. Germline V lookup: CDR1 SGHTA, CDR2 FQGNSA. This CDR3 is built from 16 residues.

The CDR3 reads CASSIELAGGPDTQYF. The CDR3 DNA is TGTGCCAGTAGTATAGAACTAGCGGGAGGGCCGGATACGCAGTATTTT. The rearrangement links TRBV19 to TRBJ2-3; TRBD2 matches 13 bases. The CDR3 consists of 16 residues. CDR1 and CDR2 from the germline V gene are LNHDA and SQIVND (reference sequence). Trimming removed 0 bases from V and 6 bases from J; junction bases left unmatched: 3.

This clone was detected only once. The chain employs TRBV7-9 and TRBJ1-5, with D possibly matching TRBD1 (5 bases). CDR3 length: 13 residues. Germline V lookup: CDR1 SEHNR, CDR2 FQNEAQ (reference sequence). Trimming shortened V by 5 bases and J by 9 bases, and 14 bases separated the two germline ends. CDR3 sequence reads: CASSRDSMRPQHF. The CDR3 DNA is TGTGCCAGCAGCCGCGACAGTATGCGGCCCCAGCATTTT.

The chain employs TRBV5-4 and TRBJ2-1; weak D call: TRBD1 (6 bases). The CDR3 runs 15 residues. The V gene lost 0 bases and the J gene lost 5 bases, with 12 bases spanning the gap. CDR1 SGHNT and CDR2 YYREEE come from the germline V gene (reference sequence). CDR3 in amino acids: CASSLGRGGNNEQFF. CDR3 in DNA: TGTGCCAGCAGCTTGGGCAGGGGTGGAAACAATGAGCAGTTCTTC.

V is TRBV4-1 and J is TRBJ2-7, with D perhaps matching TRBD1 (5 bases). V shed 0 bases and J shed 5 bases, with 11 bases lying between them. Looked up from germline, CDR1 is MGHRA and CDR2 is YSYEKL. The CDR3 sequence is 14 residues long. The DNA of the CDR3 is TGCGCCAGCAGCCAAGAAGGCAGGGCCAACGAGCAGTACTTC. Encoded protein: CASSQEGRANEQYF.

The CDR3 loop is CASSLGGTGNEKLFF. The CDR3 nucleotides read TGTGCCAGCAGCTTAGGAGGGACAGGAAATGAAAAACTGTTTTTT. The chain couples TRBV7-9 to TRBJ1-4; TRBD1 matches 8 bases. The CDR3 runs to 15 residues. V shed 1 base and J 5 bases; nucleotides not matched to a gene: 3. From germline, CDR1 is SEHNR and CDR2 FQNEAQ (reference sequence).

The chain is built from TRBV27 and TRBJ1-1; 8 nucleotides agree with TRBD1. Looked up from germline, CDR1 is MNHEY and CDR2 is SMNVEV (reference sequence). The CDR3 is 15 amino acids. J gave up 3 bases and V 6 bases, and 9 bases lay outside the gene matches. The DNA for the CDR3 is TGTGCCAGCAGACCTGGGGACAGGAAGTACACTGAAGCTTTCTTT. It is translated as CASRPGDRKYTEAFF.

The sample holds a few counts of this clone. The V gene is TRBV19, the J gene TRBJ1-2; 7 bases match TRBD1. The trim removed 7 bases at V and 0 bases at J, leaving 8 bases unmatched. Germline V gene lookup returns CDR1 LNHDA and CDR2 SQIVND (reference sequence). The CDR3 extends over 15 amino acids. The CDR3 sequence: CASTQGGSTNYGYTF. CDR3 sequence (DNA): TGTGCCAGTACCCAAGGGGGCAGCACTAACTATGGCTACACCTTC.

This chain joins TRBV2 and TRBJ1-5, with 7 bases that match TRBD1. This CDR3 spans 14 amino acids. The V gene's germline CDR1 is SNHLY and CDR2 FYNNEI. V dropped 5 bases and J dropped 5; count of bases not matched to a gene: 6. This CDR3 is CASSQDRDDQPQHF. The CDR3 DNA reads TGTGCCAGCAGTCAAGACAGGGACGATCAGCCCCAGCATTTT.

This clone was counted only a few times. The chain has TRBV25-1 and TRBJ2-7, with D perhaps being TRBD1 or TRBD2 (6 bases each). The CDR3 sequence is 14 residues long. Between the trimmed V and J ends, which lost 3 bases and 7 bases, there was a span of 16 bases. Germline V gene sequence: CDR1 MGHDK, CDR2 SYGVNS. The CDR3 loop reads CASSDPGDILEQYF. DNA for the CDR3: TGTGCCAGCAGTGATCCGGGGGACATCCTTGAGCAGTACTTC.

V gene TRBV10-3 combines with J gene TRBJ2-7, with D possibly TRBD2 on 6 matching bases. Trimming removed 0 bases from V and 2 bases from J, with 14 bases in between. The V gene's germline CDR1 is ENHRY and CDR2 SYGVKD. The CDR3 is 16 amino acids. The CDR3 region is CAISESWRDPTYEQYF. The DNA of the CDR3 is TGTGCCATCAGTGAGTCGTGGCGGGACCCCACCTACGAGCAGTACTTC.

The chain has TRBV7-2 and TRBJ2-7; 15 bases agree with TRBD2. Per the germline V gene, CDR1 is SGHTA and CDR2 is FQGNSA. With V trimmed by 8 bases and J by 6 bases, 2 bases remained unmatched. The CDR3 runs to 13 residues. In nucleotides, the CDR3 is TGTGCCAGCGAGGGACTAGCGGGAGGCGAGCAGTACTTC. This translates into CASEGLAGGEQYF.

The CDR3 loop reads CASSPIMGQGIVDTEAFF. The CDR3 DNA reads TGTGCCAGCAGCCCCATAATGGGACAGGGGATCGTGGACACTGAAGCTTTCTTT. The chain is built from TRBV4-2 and TRBJ1-1; 10 bases match TRBD1. After removal of 4 bases from V and 3 bases from J, the junction contained 14 bases not matched to a gene. The length of the CDR3 is 18 residues. CDR1 and CDR2 (germline): LGHNA, YNFKEQ.

The rearrangement uses TRBV11-2 and TRBJ2-7, with D possibly called TRBD1 or TRBD2 (5 bases each). This CDR3 has 12 amino acids. The V and J ends lost 1 base and 5 bases respectively, with 6 bases between them. CDR1 is SGHAT and CDR2 is FQNNGV in the germline V gene. The CDR3 DNA reads TGTGCCAGCAGCTTAGGGGACCACGAGCAGTACTTC. This encodes CASSLGDHEQYF.

The chain carries TRBV5-4 and TRBJ1-1, with 7 bases identical to TRBD1. Germline V gene data show CDR1 as SGHNT and CDR2 as YYREEE (reference sequence). The V segment lost 4 bases and the J segment 2 bases; nucleotides outside the gene matches: 8. There are 15 residues in the CDR3. CDR3 sequence: CASSPSGQRNTEAFF. Written as DNA, the CDR3 is TGTGCCAGCAGCCCCTCGGGACAGCGAAACACTGAAGCTTTCTTT.

The chain has TRBV11-2 and TRBJ1-1; D perhaps matches TRBD1 (5 bases). Trimming took off 1 base at V and 2 bases at J, with 14 bases between the two ends. Germline CDR1 reads SGHAT; CDR2 reads FQNNGV. The CDR3 runs 16 residues. The CDR3: CASSLVGGGKNTEAFF. CDR3 DNA sequence: TGTGCCAGCAGCTTAGTTGGGGGTGGGAAAAACACTGAAGCTTTCTTT.

In its sample, this clone was seen a few times. V is TRBV7-2 and J is TRBJ1-6; D ambiguous. CDR3 length: 14 residues. The germline gives CDR1 SGHTA, CDR2 FQGNSA. The ends were cut back, 1 base at V and 4 bases at J, with 5 bases in the middle. Here the CDR3 reads CASSLGPYNSPLHF. The CDR3 coding sequence is TGTGCCAGCAGCTTAGGACCATATAATTCACCCCTCCACTTT.

The CDR3 sequence: CASSEPGTGGKNIQYF. The CDR3 nucleotides read TGTGCCAGCAGTGAACCCGGGACAGGGGGCAAAAACATTCAGTACTTC. The chain employs TRBV6-1 and TRBJ2-4; 11 nucleotides align to TRBD1. CDR1 is MNHNS, CDR2 SASEGT, per germline. After removal of 2 bases from V and 3 bases from J, the junction contained 3 bases not matched to a gene. This CDR3 spans 16 amino acids.

V and J are TRBV7-9 and TRBJ1-6, with 7 bases aligning to TRBD1. J gave up 7 bases and V 3 bases, and 3 bases lay outside the gene matches. The CDR3 loop spans 14 amino acids. The V gene's germline CDR1 is SEHNR and CDR2 FQNEAQ (reference sequence). The CDR3 here is CASSFDRVNSPLHF. The CDR3 DNA follows: TGTGCCAGCAGCTTCGACAGGGTGAATTCACCCCTCCACTTT.